The next 29 T cell receptor beta chains were all read from a single sample in a study of CD8 T cells in ankylosing spondylitis. Their antigens are not known. TCRdb called the 5' RACE reads again in MiXCR, with one record for every CDR3 protein. The table lists 750,000 to 850,000 distinct CDR3 sequences, approximately 12% of them singletons, with more than 0.5% in the top ten. Study-level results: The study identified a TCR beta motif of several highly homologous variants that appeared characteristic of ankylosing spondylitis blood.

The sequenced sample was blood, either unsorted or a sorted T cell fraction (not recorded which). Receptor source: a male donor with ankylosing spondylitis.

The J gene is TRBJ1-1, the V gene TRBV10-3; no clear D gene. The CDR3 sequence is 14 residues long. Germline V gene lookup returns CDR1 ENHRY and CDR2 SYGVKD. V dropped 1 base and J dropped 0 bases, with 6 bases sitting between them. CDR3: CAISEWLVNTEAFF. CDR3 DNA: TGTGCCATCAGTGAGTGGTTGGTGAACACTGAAGCTTTCTTT.

This clonotype occurred many times. The chain couples TRBV24-1 to TRBJ2-1, with 8 bases that match TRBD2. In germline, CDR1 is KGHDR, CDR2 SFDVKD. Trimming at V came to 4 bases and at J to 6 bases, leaving 10 bases not matched to a gene. There are 16 residues in the CDR3. The CDR3 region has the DNA TGTGCCACCAGTGACCCTGACACTAGCGGTCGCAATGAGCAGTTCTTC. Its protein is CATSDPDTSGRNEQFF.

The gene calls are TRBV20-1 and TRBJ1-2; TRBD1 matches 8 bases. V was clipped by 2 bases and J by 7 bases; unmatched bases: 12. CDR1 and CDR2 from the germline V gene are DFQATT and SNEGSKA (reference sequence). This CDR3 is built from 15 residues. CDR3 amino acids: CSARNPARGLGGYTF. The CDR3 DNA reads TGCAGTGCTAGAAATCCCGCCAGGGGGCTGGGTGGCTACACCTTC.

J is TRBJ2-4 and V is TRBV28; the match to TRBD2 covers 7 bases. The CDR3 totals 16 residues. The V and J ends lost 6 bases and 0 bases, in that order; junction bases with no gene match: 8. Germline CDR1 and CDR2: MDHEN and SYDVKM. CDR3 sequence (DNA): TGTGCCAGCAGGCCTGGACTAGGGCTAGCCAAAAACATTCAGTACTTC. Protein sequence: CASRPGLGLAKNIQYF.

The V call is TRBV15, the J call TRBJ2-3; possibly TRBD1 for D (6 bases). The germline CDR1 and CDR2 sequences are LNHNV and YYDKDF (reference sequence). Trimming removed 7 bases from V and 4 bases from J, with 12 bases in between. CDR3 length: 13 residues. Written as DNA, the CDR3 is TGTGCCACCAAATTACAGGGTGCAGATACGCAGTATTTT. Its translation is CATKLQGADTQYF.

This clonotype turned up a few times. The rearrangement links TRBV20-1 to TRBJ1-2, with D maybe TRBD1 (6 bases). In germline, CDR1 is DFQATT, CDR2 SNEGSKA (reference sequence). The germline V and J ends were trimmed by 5 bases and 3 bases, with 16 bases remaining between them. The CDR3 is made up of 14 amino acids. Here the CDR3 reads CSARPDSLDYGYTF. CDR3 nucleotide sequence: TGCAGTGCTCGACCGGACAGCTTGGACTATGGCTACACCTTC.

The chain carries TRBV6-1 and TRBJ1-2; D is uncertain. The CDR3 consists of 14 residues. V gave up 3 bases and J gave up 2 bases, with 10 bases separating them. Germline V CDR1 and CDR2: MNHNS, SASEGT. The CDR3 bases are TGTGCCAGCAGTGATCTAGGCGGCAACTATGGCTACACCTTC. Amino acids: CASSDLGGNYGYTF.

Only a few counts were recorded for this clonotype. The V call is TRBV5-5, the J call TRBJ2-3; no reliable D call. Per germline, CDR1 SGHKS and CDR2 YYEKEE (reference sequence). Trimming pared 2 bases from V and 0 bases from J, leaving 10 bases between. The CDR3 consists of 15 residues. DNA of the CDR3: TGTGCCAGCAGCTTACCGGGCTTAAGCACAGATACGCAGTATTTT. It codes for CASSLPGLSTDTQYF.

This chain joins TRBV10-3 and TRBJ2-2; a weak D match, TRBD1 (5 bases). Trimming removed 5 bases from V and 6 bases from J, with 16 bases in between. In germline, CDR1 is ENHRY, CDR2 SYGVKD. This CDR3 has 15 residues. The CDR3 spells CAISPSDSTAGELFF. CDR3 sequence (DNA): TGTGCCATCAGTCCCTCAGACAGTACCGCCGGGGAGCTGTTTTTT.

V is TRBV10-3 and J is TRBJ2-3; the D gene is possibly TRBD2 (5 bases). The CDR3 sequence is 13 residues long. Trimming left V 7 bases short and J 0 bases short, with 8 bases between. The germline V gene has CDR1 ENHRY and CDR2 SYGVKD. CDR3 sequence: CAINPSSTDTQYF. As DNA, the CDR3 is TGTGCCATCAATCCTAGCAGCACAGATACGCAGTATTTT.

This clonotype showed up just a few times. This chain connects TRBV27 to TRBJ2-7; D remains ambiguous. Germline values: CDR1 MNHEY, CDR2 SMNVEV (reference sequence). This CDR3 has 17 residues. Trimming pared 2 bases from V and 2 bases from J, leaving 19 bases between. CDR3 sequence (DNA): TGTGCCAGCAGTTTACGGCAGACAAGCTTTCTTCCCTACGAGCAGTACTTC. This translates into CASSLRQTSFLPYEQYF.

This clonotype was detected only a few times. The J gene is TRBJ2-1, the V gene TRBV2; 7 nucleotides line up with TRBD2. This CDR3 has 16 amino acids. Germline V gene sequence: CDR1 SNHLY, CDR2 FYNNEI. After removal of 0 bases from V and 7 bases from J, the junction contained 9 bases not matched to a gene. The CDR3 DNA follows: TGTGCCAGCAGTGAAGCCCGCGGGAGTGCCGCAAATGAGCAGTTCTTC. It encodes CASSEARGSAANEQFF.

The V gene is TRBV18, the J gene TRBJ2-3; TRBD2 agrees at 7 bases. There are 16 residues in the CDR3. With V trimmed by 5 bases and J by 2 bases, 10 bases remained unmatched. Looked up from germline, CDR1 is KGHSH and CDR2 is LQKENI. CDR3 DNA: TGTGCCAGCTCAGCCCCAGCGGGACGAGACACAGATACGCAGTATTTT. Its protein is CASSAPAGRDTDTQYF.

This chain uses TRBV15 with TRBJ2-1; no reliable D call. Germline V gene sequence: CDR1 LNHNV, CDR2 YYDKDF (reference sequence). The CDR3 is 14 residues long. V shed 6 bases and J shed 4 bases, with 13 bases lying between them. This CDR3 is CATRMLQEYNEQFF. CDR3 coding DNA: TGTGCCACCAGGATGTTGCAAGAGTACAATGAGCAGTTCTTC.

The chain couples TRBV5-1 to TRBJ1-2; D unresolved. Deletions cut 4 bases from V and 0 bases from J, with 13 bases between. The CDR3 extends over 15 amino acids. CDR1 is SGHRS and CDR2 is YFSETQ in the germline V gene. As DNA, the CDR3 is TGCGCCAGCAGCCCCCCCAGCAGGACTAACTATGGCTACACCTTC. Amino acid sequence: CASSPPSRTNYGYTF. The variable domain in full, completed from reference TRBV5-1 and TRBJ1-2, reads KAGVTQTPRYLIKTRGQQVTLSCSPISGHRSVSWYQQTPGQGLQFLFEYFSETQRNKGNFPGRFSGRQFSNSRSEMNVSTLELGDSALYLCASSPPSRTNYGYTFGSGTRLTVV.

This clonotype was seen only a few times. V gene TRBV15 combines with J gene TRBJ1-5, with TRBD1 identical over 9 bases. The germline CDR1 and CDR2 sequences are LNHNV and YYDKDF (reference sequence). The CDR3 contains 14 residues. V shed 3 bases, J shed 5 bases, and the junction held 2 bases outside the gene matches. CDR3: CATSRDRGDQPQHF. The CDR3 region has the DNA TGTGCCACCAGCAGGGACAGGGGTGATCAGCCCCAGCATTTT.

The gene calls are TRBV7-2 and TRBJ2-7; 9 bases agree with TRBD2. This CDR3 region has 14 residues. V shed 7 bases, J shed 3 bases, and the junction held 7 bases outside the gene matches. The germline CDR1 and CDR2 sequences are SGHTA and FQGNSA. CDR3 residues: CASTRGGRGYEQYF. CDR3 DNA sequence: TGTGCCAGCACCCGCGGCGGGAGGGGCTACGAGCAGTACTTC.

V and J are TRBV5-1 and TRBJ1-4, with D unresolved. This CDR3 region has 14 residues. With 0 bases removed from V and 7 bases from J, the gap between germline ends came to 10 bases. CDR1 SGHRS and CDR2 YFSETQ come from the germline V gene. The CDR3, as DNA: TGCGCCAGCAGCTTGGGCCCGGAGGCTGAAAAACTGTTTTTT. It specifies CASSLGPEAEKLFF. Together with reference TRBV5-1 and TRBJ1-4, the CDR3 gives the full variable domain: KAGVTQTPRYLIKTRGQQVTLSCSPISGHRSVSWYQQTPGQGLQFLFEYFSETQRNKGNFPGRFSGRQFSNSRSEMNVSTLELGDSALYLCASSLGPEAEKLFFGSGTQLSVL.

The chain recombines TRBV5-1 with TRBJ2-2, with D perhaps given as TRBD1 or TRBD2 (5 bases each). The CDR3 has 14 residues. From germline, CDR1 is SGHRS and CDR2 YFSETQ. V lost 5 bases, J lost 4 bases, and 12 bases lay in between. The CDR3 nucleotides are TGCGCCAGCAGGGGGACCCTGGCCACCGGGGAGCTGTTTTTT. Translated: CASRGTLATGELFF.

There are a few counts of this clonotype. The chain employs TRBV20-1 and TRBJ1-1; possible D gene TRBD1, 6 bases. Germline values: CDR1 DFQATT, CDR2 SNEGSKA (reference sequence). CDR3 length: 15 residues. V gave up 2 bases and J gave up 0 bases, with 13 bases separating them. In DNA, the CDR3 is TGCAGTGCTAGAATAAGAGGGGGGATGAACACTGAAGCTTTCTTT. Translation: CSARIRGGMNTEAFF.

In DNA form, the CDR3 reads TGTGCCAGCAGCTCGGGACAGGGGGCTGGGGAGCAGTACTTC. This sequence encodes CASSSGQGAGEQYF. J is TRBJ2-7 and V is TRBV11-2; TRBD1 agrees at 12 bases. V trimming: 4 bases; J trimming: 7 bases; junction bases outside the gene matches: 5. This CDR3 is built from 14 residues. CDR1 is SGHAT, CDR2 FQNNGV, per germline.

This clonotype was counted a few times. A read error may account for a junction end that differs from germline. This chain joins TRBV15 and TRBJ1-1; no clear D. The CDR3 is 11 residues long. Germline assignment: CDR1 LNHNV and CDR2 YYDKDF (reference sequence). This CDR3 is CATSRGVQRLF. The CDR3 coding sequence is TGTGCCACCAGCAGAGGGGTACAGCGACTCTTT. The full variable domain, its missing parts supplied by reference TRBV15 and TRBJ1-1, is DAMVIQNPRYQVTQFGKPVTLSCSQTLNHNVMYWYQQKSSQAPKLLFHYYDKDFNNEADTPDNFQSRRPNTSFCFLDIRSPGLGDTAMYLCATSRGVQRLFGQGTRLTVV.

This clonotype occurred a few times. This chain connects TRBV18 to TRBJ1-5, with a weak D call TRBD1 (5 bases). CDR3 length: 12 residues. The germline V gene encodes CDR1 KGHSH and CDR2 LQKENI. V was trimmed by 6 bases and J by 9 bases, leaving 12 bases between them. In nucleotides, the CDR3 is TGTGCCAGCTCGCAGACAGACCGGCCCCAGCATTTT. Its protein is CASSQTDRPQHF.

This chain links TRBV25-1 with TRBJ2-5; 7 nucleotides agree with TRBD2. The J segment lost 5 bases and the V segment lost 3 bases, leaving 6 bases of the junction unmatched. Germline V gene sequence: CDR1 MGHDK, CDR2 SYGVNS. The CDR3 covers 14 residues. The CDR3 protein is CASSESGGRETQYF. The CDR3 bases are TGTGCCAGCAGTGAGTCGGGGGGACGGGAGACCCAGTACTTC.

This clonotype was detected ten times or more. J is TRBJ1-2 and V is TRBV6-5; D unresolved. Trimming removed 4 bases at V and 4 bases at J, with 10 bases between. Per germline, CDR1 MNHEY and CDR2 SVGAGI. The CDR3 is 13 amino acids. DNA for the CDR3: TGTGCCAGCAGTTCATGGCCCACCTATGGCTACACCTTC. Its protein product is CASSSWPTYGYTF.

J is TRBJ1-3 and V is TRBV7-2, with D uncertain. CDR1 is SGHTA, CDR2 FQGNSA, per germline. CDR3 size: 15 residues. Trimming pared 7 bases from V and 0 bases from J, leaving 13 bases between. The CDR3 protein is CASIDRVASGNTIYF. The CDR3 DNA follows: TGTGCCAGCATCGACCGCGTCGCCTCTGGAAACACCATATATTTT.

This clonotype occurred a few times. The rearrangement joins TRBV5-1 to TRBJ2-2, with 12 bases that match TRBD1. CDR3 size: 15 residues. The germline V gene encodes CDR1 SGHRS and CDR2 YFSETQ. J was trimmed by 6 bases and V by 7 bases; bases with no gene match: 7. Here the CDR3 reads CASAPGQGASGELFF. As DNA, the CDR3 is TGCGCCAGCGCCCCGGGACAGGGGGCATCCGGGGAGCTGTTTTTT.

This clonotype was seen more than once but under ten times. The J gene is TRBJ1-2, the V gene TRBV7-2, with D possibly TRBD1 on 5 matching bases. The V gene lost 5 bases and the J gene lost 2 bases, with 15 bases spanning the gap. CDR3 length equals 15 residues. Germline CDR1 and CDR2: SGHTA and FQGNSA. This CDR3 reads CASSRLPGRNYGYTF. CDR3 coding DNA: TGTGCCAGCAGCCGGCTACCGGGACGGAACTATGGCTACACCTTC. Based on the CDR3 plus reference TRBV7-2 and TRBJ1-2, the full variable domain is GAGVSQSPSNKVTEKGKDVELRCDPISGHTALYWYRQSLGQGLEFLIYFQGNSAPDKSGLPSDRFSAERTGGSVSTLTIQRTQQEDSAVYLCASSRLPGRNYGYTFGSGTRLTVV.

The chain carries TRBV10-2 and TRBJ2-3; 12 bases map to TRBD2. After removal of 6 bases from V and 7 bases from J, the junction contained 5 bases not matched to a gene. The CDR3 totals 14 residues. CDR1 is WSHSY, CDR2 SAAADI, per germline. CDR3: CASSRLAGVYTQYF. Written as DNA, the CDR3 is TGCGCCAGCAGCCGACTAGCGGGAGTATATACGCAGTATTTT.